This TCR beta chain was found in a study of CD8+ T cells in alopecia areata. The CDR3 is 11 amino acids. CDR1 is SGDLS and CDR2 is YYNGEE in the germline V gene. The V end was cut by 3 bases, the J end by 11 bases, with 9 bases between. Extraction and reverse transcription of RNA yielded cDNA as the sequencing template. The table came from immunoSEQ multiplex PCR; TCRdb's copy has only in-frame clones and leaves some out. The top ten hold about 3% of the sample, which has 120,000 or so clones, 55% to 70% seen once. Source material: CD4+ T cells sorted from blood. The chain carries TRBV9 and TRBJ1-5; D may be TRBD1 (5 bases). The source is a human donor in good health. Written as DNA, the CDR3 is TGTGCCAGCAGCGATGGGGGGTCCCAGCATTTT. This codes for CASSDGGSQHF.